This T cell receptor beta chain was captured by sequencing in a study of cytomegalovirus exposure and HLA in healthy donors. Germline-derived CDR1 and CDR2 are DFQATT and SNEGSKA (reference sequence). The CDR3 covers 11 residues. The V end lost 6 bases, the J end lost 12 bases, and 18 bases lay between the germline ends. It was with 60 Vbeta and 13 Jbeta primers that the PCR ran. Clones were read by immunoSEQ multiplex PCR, and TCRdb kept only the in-frame ones, dropping some. The sample lists about 98,000 clones; around 73% were seen once. Source material: PBMCs. This sequence originates from a female donor in good health and CMV-seronegative. The chain uses TRBV20-1 and TRBJ2-7; no firm D call. The CDR3 loop is CSAVLGASWYF. The DNA of the CDR3 is TGCAGTGCGGTATTGGGCGCAAGTTGGTACTTC.